The source of this T cell receptor (beta chain) is a study of blood T cell repertoires in COVID-19. About the study: The study drew acute and convalescent COVID-19 samples from the United States, Italy and Spain.

As originally analysed: The assay estimated nucleated cells by amplifying reference gene primers. Data came from immunoSEQ multiplex PCR; TCRdb stores just in-frame clones and leaves some out. V, J and clone size were drawn from that table, and D and trimming were deduced from the DNA. The sample yields about 51,000 clones, approximately 86% seen once. CDR3 size: 16 residues. Germline loops: CDR1 MDHEN, CDR2 SYDVKM. With 1 base clipped from V and 8 bases from J, the junction kept 10 bases outside the gene matches. The source is a man in his fifties or sixties with acute or convalescent COVID-19. V usage is TRBV28 and J usage is TRBJ2-1, with 8 positions matching TRBD2. Sequencing was performed on peripheral blood. CDR3 nucleotide sequence: TGTGCCAGCAGTTTATTGGCTAGCGGGCTGAATGATGAGCAGTTCTTC. Its translation: CASSLLASGLNDEQFF.